The 23 T cell receptor beta chains given below trace back to one sample, sequenced in a study of PD-1 blockade in classical Hodgkin lymphoma. This table comes from immunoSEQ multiplex PCR, and its TCRdb copy is limited to in-frame clones, with some not included. The table lists tens of thousands of clones, around 83% of them singletons, with 2.4% in the top ten. Time point meaning: cycle 4 day 1 (C4D1), after more than 5 weeks of nivolumab. All trial patients relapsed after autologous stem cell transplantation. Magnetic negative selection served to purify CD4+ T cells out of PBMCs that had been thawed. The sample was CD4+ T cells from blood, taken before the fourth cycle of nivolumab. The receptors come from a human donor with classical Hodgkin lymphoma.

The gene calls are TRBV11-2 and TRBJ2-6; D is possibly TRBD1 (6 bases). The V and J ends lost 5 bases and 0 bases respectively, with 17 bases between them. Per germline, CDR1 SGHAT and CDR2 FQNNGV. The CDR3 is made up of 18 amino acids. CDR3 sequence reads: CASSKDSARASGANVLTF. The CDR3 nucleotides read TGTGCCAGCAGCAAGGACAGTGCAAGGGCCTCTGGGGCCAACGTCCTGACTTTC.

The chain links TRBV19 to TRBJ2-7; D ambiguous. Germline V gives CDR1 LNHDA, CDR2 SQIVND (reference sequence). The germline V and J ends were trimmed by 5 bases and 2 bases, with 10 bases remaining between them. This CDR3 comprises 13 residues. Here the CDR3 reads CASSPDGPYEQYF. CDR3 DNA: TGTGCCAGTAGTCCCGACGGTCCCTACGAGCAGTACTTC. The variable domain in full, with the rest retrieved from reference TRBV19 and TRBJ2-7, is DGGITQSPKYLFRKEGQNVTLSCEQNLNHDAMYWYRQDPGQGLRLIYYSQIVNDFQKGDIAEGYSVSREKKESFPLTVTSAQKNPTAFYLCASSPDGPYEQYFGPGTRLTVT.

This chain connects TRBV19 to TRBJ1-5; D gene unclear. The germline V and J ends were trimmed by 11 bases and 1 base, with 15 bases remaining between them. The CDR3 loop spans 14 amino acids. In germline, CDR1 is LNHDA, CDR2 SQIVND (reference sequence). The CDR3 reads CAAPFRRSNQPQHF. The CDR3 coding sequence is TGTGCCGCGCCTTTTCGGCGGAGCAATCAGCCCCAGCATTTT.

V is TRBV19 and J is TRBJ2-1; tentative D call: TRBD1 (5 bases). The CDR3 runs 11 residues. Germline CDR1 is LNHDA and CDR2 is SQIVND (reference sequence). Trimming removed 4 bases from V and 15 bases from J, with 13 bases in between. The CDR3 DNA reads TGTGCCAGTAGTACAGGGTACATCCCGTTCTTC. This translates into CASSTGYIPFF.

The V gene is TRBV28, the J gene TRBJ1-2; D is uncertain. The V end was cut by 6 bases, the J end by 3 bases, with 8 bases between. CDR1 is MDHEN and CDR2 is SYDVKM in the germline V gene. This CDR3 comprises 12 residues. DNA of the CDR3: TGTGCCAGCAGGACTTGGGACTATGGCTACACCTTC. This encodes CASRTWDYGYTF.

This clone was seen only a few times. V usage is TRBV6-5 and J usage is TRBJ1-5; D remains unclear. Trimming stripped 5 bases from V and 0 bases from J, with 8 bases between. The germline V gene encodes CDR1 MNHEY and CDR2 SVGAGI. The CDR3 has 14 residues. In nucleotides, the CDR3 is TGTGCCAGCAGTCGCGCCTATAGCAATCAGCCCCAGCATTTT. Translating gives CASSRAYSNQPQHF.

This clone was observed a handful of times. This chain connects TRBV30 to TRBJ1-5; D is uncertain. The CDR3 is 13 amino acids. CDR1 is GTSNPN, CDR2 SVGIG, per germline (reference sequence). Trimming took 2 bases from V and 3 from J, leaving 8 bases between them. CDR3 region: CAWSYTDNQPQHF. DNA for the CDR3: TGTGCCTGGAGTTACACAGACAATCAGCCCCAGCATTTT. The full variable domain, with the rest looked up from reference TRBV30 and TRBJ1-5, is SQTIHQWPATLVQPVGSPLSLECTVEGTSNPNLYWYRQAAGRGLQLLFYSVGIGQISSEVPQNLSASRPQDRQFILSSKKLLLSDSGFYLCAWSYTDNQPQHFGDGTRLSIL.

The chain uses TRBV4-2 and TRBJ1-3, with D hard to call. Germline CDR1 LGHNA, CDR2 YNFKEQ. This CDR3 spans 14 amino acids. V was pared by 1 base and J by 2 bases, with 6 bases between. CDR3 loop: CASSQGPTGNTIYF. The CDR3 region has the DNA TGTGCCAGCAGCCAAGGGCCCACTGGAAACACCATATATTTT.

CDR3 sequence reads: CASSARDYGKLFF. The CDR3 DNA follows: TGTGCCAGCAGCGCCCGGGACTATGGAAAACTGTTTTTT. This chain uses TRBV7-8 with TRBJ1-4; D is perhaps TRBD1 (5 bases). CDR3 size: 13 residues. Trimming shortened V by 5 bases and J by 10 bases, and 14 bases separated the two germline ends. Germline V gives CDR1 SGHVS, CDR2 FQNEAQ.

This rearrangement joins TRBV30 to TRBJ1-1; the match to TRBD1 covers 11 bases. Germline V gene sequence: CDR1 GTSNPN, CDR2 SVGIG (reference sequence). The V and J ends lost 5 bases and 4 bases, in that order; junction bases with no gene match: 6. CDR3 size: 14 residues. The CDR3 region is CAWVPGTGGTEAFF. The CDR3 coding sequence is TGTGCCTGGGTTCCCGGGACAGGGGGCACTGAAGCTTTCTTT. Supplemented by reference TRBV30 and TRBJ1-1, the full variable domain reads SQTIHQWPATLVQPVGSPLSLECTVEGTSNPNLYWYRQAAGRGLQLLFYSVGIGQISSEVPQNLSASRPQDRQFILSSKKLLLSDSGFYLCAWVPGTGGTEAFFGQGTRLTVV.

This chain links TRBV7-9 with TRBJ2-5; D unresolved. The germline gives CDR1 SEHNR, CDR2 FQNEAQ (reference sequence). V was cut by 6 bases and J by 3 bases, with 17 bases left in between. The CDR3 covers 15 residues. This CDR3 is CASSAPASRKETQYF. In DNA form, the CDR3 reads TGTGCCAGCAGTGCACCGGCGTCCAGAAAAGAGACCCAGTACTTC.

The chain employs TRBV10-3 and TRBJ2-3; 12 bases are shared with TRBD2. Germline CDR1 and CDR2: ENHRY and SYGVKD. The CDR3 covers 17 residues. The J segment lost 5 bases and the V segment lost 0 bases, leaving 6 bases of the junction unmatched. The CDR3 DNA sequence: TGTGCCATCAGTGAGTCAGCACTAGCGGGAGGTCGAGATACGCAGTATTTT. Its translation is CAISESALAGGRDTQYF.

This chain links TRBV18 with TRBJ2-1; D is perhaps TRBD2 (7 bases). V shed 3 bases and J shed 6 bases, with 18 bases lying between them. This CDR3 region has 16 residues. Germline V lookup: CDR1 KGHSH, CDR2 LQKENI. The CDR3 DNA sequence: TGTGCCAGCTCACCGCCCTCTAGCGGAGGGGGCAATGAGCAGTTCTTC. Translated, it gives CASSPPSSGGGNEQFF.

The chain uses TRBV11-3 and TRBJ2-1; maybe TRBD2 (5 bases). V dropped 1 base and J dropped 8 bases, with 18 bases sitting between them. Germline loops: CDR1 SGHNT, CDR2 YENEEA. The CDR3 has 16 amino acids. As DNA, the CDR3 is TGTGCCAGCAGCTTAGGCACAGAGGGCCTGAAGGATGAGCAGTTCTTC. As protein: CASSLGTEGLKDEQFF. Full variable domain (outside the CDR3, taken from reference TRBV11-3 and TRBJ2-1): EAGVVQSPRYKIIEKKQPVAFWCNPISGHNTLYWYLQNLGQGPELLIRYENEEAVDDSQLPKDRFSAERLKGVDSTLKIQPAELGDSAVYLCASSLGTEGLKDEQFFGPGTRLTVL.

The CDR3 DNA follows: TGTGCCAGCAGCTTAGCGAGTACTGGAGGGGACCCCTACGAGCAGTACTTC. Translated: CASSLASTGGDPYEQYF. The chain joins TRBV7-8 to TRBJ2-7, with D perhaps TRBD2 (6 bases). V was clipped by 0 bases and J by 2 bases, with 17 bases between them. Germline assignment: CDR1 SGHVS and CDR2 FQNEAQ. The CDR3 runs 17 residues.

The genes are TRBV11-3 and TRBJ2-3; D ambiguous. The ends were cut back, 0 bases at V and 5 bases at J, with 12 bases in the middle. The germline gives CDR1 SGHNT, CDR2 YENEEA. This CDR3 has 15 amino acids. In DNA, the CDR3 is TGTGCCAGCAGCTTAGACGCCAGCGCCCTAGATACGCAGTATTTT. This sequence encodes CASSLDASALDTQYF.

V usage is TRBV7-2 and J usage is TRBJ1-2, with 7 bases aligning to TRBD1. Trimming removed 1 base from V and 7 bases from J; junction bases left unmatched: 9. Germline CDR1 is SGHTA and CDR2 is FQGNSA. This CDR3 has 15 amino acids. CDR3: CASSLGWRGQGGYTF. The CDR3, as DNA: TGTGCCAGCAGCTTAGGTTGGAGGGGGCAAGGTGGCTACACCTTC.

The DNA of the CDR3 is TGTGCCAGCTCACCGCGGGGACAGGGCCCTGAAGCTTTCTTT. This gives the protein CASSPRGQGPEAFF. The chain combines TRBV18 with TRBJ1-1; 9 nucleotides agree with TRBD1. The germline gives CDR1 KGHSH, CDR2 LQKENI. Trimming at V came to 3 bases and at J to 6 bases, leaving 5 bases not matched to a gene. This CDR3 contains 14 residues.

This chain links TRBV5-4 with TRBJ1-2; no reliable D call. The CDR3 extends over 15 amino acids. V was shortened by 0 bases and J by 6 bases, with 15 bases between the two germline ends. Germline V gives CDR1 SGHNT, CDR2 YYREEE (reference sequence). The CDR3 region has the DNA TGTGCCAGCAGCTTGGAGCTCTTAGGGAGGAATGGCTACACCTTC. Its translation: CASSLELLGRNGYTF.

The chain employs TRBV7-2 and TRBJ2-7; 7 bases align to TRBD2. CDR3 length: 16 amino acids. J lost 3 bases, V lost 5 bases, and 13 bases had no gene match. Per germline, CDR1 SGHTA and CDR2 FQGNSA. In DNA, the CDR3 is TGTGCCAGCAGCCCCAACCTGGGGCGGGAGTTCTACGAGCAGTACTTC. Translation: CASSPNLGREFYEQYF.

In its sample, this clone was seen once. V is TRBV2 and J is TRBJ2-5, with 8 bases lining up with TRBD1. This CDR3 has 13 amino acids. Germline values: CDR1 SNHLY, CDR2 FYNNEI. Trimming took 6 bases from V and 2 from J; bases not matched to a gene: 2. The CDR3 is CASRDRVQETQYF. The DNA for the CDR3 is TGTGCCAGCAGGGACAGGGTTCAAGAGACCCAGTACTTC.

The V and J genes are TRBV2 and TRBJ1-1; TRBD1 aligns across 8 bases. Germline V gene lookup returns CDR1 SNHLY and CDR2 FYNNEI. V shed 7 bases, J shed 3 bases, and the junction held 7 bases outside the gene matches. This CDR3 has 14 amino acids. The chain's CDR3 is CASTRAGGYTEAFF. The CDR3, as DNA: TGTGCCAGCACCCGGGCAGGGGGCTACACTGAAGCTTTCTTT.

This rearrangement joins TRBV30 to TRBJ1-6, with TRBD1 identical over 7 bases. Germline CDR1 is GTSNPN and CDR2 is SVGIG (reference sequence). Losses at the gene ends were 4 bases for V and 9 bases for J; bases not matched to a gene: 9. CDR3 length equals 14 residues. The CDR3 loop is CAWNQDREGSPLHF. The CDR3 nucleotides read TGTGCCTGGAATCAAGACAGGGAAGGTTCACCCCTCCACTTT.